Shown below are 5 T cell receptor beta chains from a single sample sequenced in a study of blood T cell repertoires in COVID-19. Assay used: immunoSEQ multiplex PCR; TCRdb lists only in-frame clones, some missing. The data show about 81,000 clones, roughly four fifths seen once. Sequenced material: peripheral blood. These receptors were collected from a man aged 60-69 years with acute or convalescent COVID-19.

The chain couples TRBV28 to TRBJ1-4; TRBD1 aligns across 8 bases. Trimming took 3 bases from V and 8 from J; bases not matched to a gene: 2. Germline V lookup: CDR1 MDHEN, CDR2 SYDVKM. This CDR3 spans 13 amino acids. CDR3 nucleotide sequence: TGTGCCAGCAGTTTTGGGACAGGCGAAAAACTGTTTTTT. This encodes CASSFGTGEKLFF.

This clone occurred a few times. The chain couples TRBV24-1 to TRBJ1-1; 7 nucleotides match TRBD1. The V gene end was trimmed by 1 base and the J gene end by 0 bases; junction bases not matched to a gene: 1. Germline CDR1 is KGHDR and CDR2 is SFDVKD. CDR3 length: 15 amino acids. In DNA, the CDR3 is TGTGCCACCAGTGATTTAGGGACAGTGAACACTGAAGCTTTCTTT. It encodes CATSDLGTVNTEAFF.

V gene TRBV7-2 combines with J gene TRBJ2-3; TRBD2 aligns across 11 bases. CDR3 length: 15 residues. From germline, CDR1 is SGHTA and CDR2 FQGNSA. With 1 base clipped from V and 3 bases from J, the junction kept 0 bases outside the gene matches. The CDR3 DNA reads as TGTGCCAGCAGCTTAGGGACTAGCGGGACAGATACGCAGTATTTT. Translating it yields CASSLGTSGTDTQYF. Combining the CDR3 with reference TRBV7-2 and TRBJ2-3 gives the whole variable domain GAGVSQSPSNKVTEKGKDVELRCDPISGHTALYWYRQSLGQGLEFLIYFQGNSAPDKSGLPSDRFSAERTGGSVSTLTIQRTQQEDSAVYLCASSLGTSGTDTQYFGPGTRLTVL.

There are a few counts of this clone. The rearrangement links TRBV27 to TRBJ1-1, with D possibly TRBD1 on 5 matching bases. CDR1 MNHEY and CDR2 SMNVEV come from the germline V gene (reference sequence). Trimming shortened V by 3 bases and J by 7 bases, and 15 bases separated the two germline ends. The CDR3 has 14 residues. The CDR3 loop reads CASSLGGAWGEAFF. The CDR3 bases are TGTGCCAGCAGTTTGGGTGGGGCTTGGGGTGAAGCTTTCTTT.

This clone was counted between two and nine times. The rearrangement joins TRBV4-2 to TRBJ2-2; the match to TRBD2 covers 9 bases. V lost 0 bases, J lost 0 bases, and 8 bases stayed unmatched. This CDR3 contains 19 residues. CDR1 and CDR2 from the germline V gene are LGHNA and YNFKEQ. The CDR3 spells CASSQDSASGTTNTGELFF. Written as DNA, the CDR3 is TGTGCCAGCAGCCAAGATTCCGCTAGCGGGACTACGAACACCGGGGAGCTGTTTTTT.